This T cell receptor (beta chain) was observed in a study of T cell responses to AZD1222 COVID-19 vaccine. Study-level results: Scientists sampled the repertoires only once the peak T cell response had passed. Mostly white British, mostly female donors; authors suggested clonal diversity may be underestimated.

Details on this clone: Antigen: not known.

The germline V gene has CDR1 MNHEY and CDR2 SVGAGI. This CDR3 has 14 residues. Trimming took 11 bases from V and 7 from J, leaving 24 bases between them. Only in-frame clones appear in the TCRdb table, and some are missing; sequencing was by immunoSEQ multiplex PCR. This table has more than 70,000 clones, 90% appearing once. This receptor was taken from an adult who received the AZD1222 COVID-19 vaccine. The rearrangement uses TRBV6-5 and TRBJ2-7; D may be TRBD1 or TRBD2 (5 bases each). Sequencing used peripheral blood, obtained 28 days after the second AZD1222 dose. CDR3 protein: CASRQGPLALEQYF. CDR3 nucleotides: TGTGCCTCCCGCCAGGGCCCCTTAGCGTTAGAGCAGTACTTC.